This paragraph covers one T cell receptor (beta chain) sequence. This sample is part of a study of blood T cell repertoires in COVID-19. Study context: The samples span acute and convalescent COVID-19 from the United States, Italy and Spain. PBMCs, B-cell-depleted T cells, or T cells were the source of the cDNA or gDNA that made up the material.

Seattle patients were enrolled during active infection and followed longitudinally. The authors' processing: Cell counts per sample came from amplifying reference gene primers. This table comes from immunoSEQ multiplex PCR, and its TCRdb copy is limited to in-frame clones, with some not included. Clonal size and the V and J genes are those of that table, whereas D and trimming came from the DNA. Here the sample spans a few hundred thousand clones, roughly nine tenths being singletons. The germline gives CDR1 MDHEN, CDR2 SYDVKM. V lost 4 bases, J lost 0 bases, and 5 bases stayed unmatched. This CDR3 contains 15 residues.

The chain carries TRBV28 and TRBJ1-2; TRBD1 agrees at 7 bases. The source material was peripheral blood. The TCR sequence derives from a woman aged 25 to 39 with COVID-19, enrolled during active disease. CDR3 sequence: CASSYNTGANYGYTF. The CDR3 nucleotides are TGTGCCAGCAGTTATAACACAGGGGCTAACTATGGCTACACCTTC.